This T cell receptor beta chain is from a study of blood T cell repertoires in COVID-19. Clones were sequenced by immunoSEQ multiplex PCR, and TCRdb holds only the in-frame ones, with some missing. The table records over 250,000 clones, around 85% of them present only once. This TCR was sampled from a woman aged 70-85 years with acute or convalescent COVID-19. The sequenced material came from peripheral blood.

The CDR3 sequence is CASSPTGYGYTF. CDR3 DNA: TGTGCCAGCAGCCCGACAGGGTATGGCTACACCTTC. The chain has TRBV12-3 or TRBV12-4 and TRBJ1-2; 7 bases map to TRBD1. This CDR3 has 12 residues. V lost 6 bases, J lost 5 bases, and 3 bases stayed unmatched.